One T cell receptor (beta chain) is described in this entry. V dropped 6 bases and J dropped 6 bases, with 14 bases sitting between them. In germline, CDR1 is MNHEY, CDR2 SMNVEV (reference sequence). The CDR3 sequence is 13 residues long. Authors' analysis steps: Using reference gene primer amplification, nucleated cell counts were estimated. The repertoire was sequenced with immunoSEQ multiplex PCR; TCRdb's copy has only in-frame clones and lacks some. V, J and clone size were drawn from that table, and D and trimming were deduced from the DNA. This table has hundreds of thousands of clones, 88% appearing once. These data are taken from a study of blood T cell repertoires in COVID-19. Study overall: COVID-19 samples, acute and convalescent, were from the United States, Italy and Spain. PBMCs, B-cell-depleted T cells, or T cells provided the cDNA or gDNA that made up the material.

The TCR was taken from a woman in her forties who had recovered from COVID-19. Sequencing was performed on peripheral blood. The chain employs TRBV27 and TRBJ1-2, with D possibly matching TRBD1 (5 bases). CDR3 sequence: CASRAPWGDGYTF. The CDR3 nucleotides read TGTGCCAGCAGGGCCCCGTGGGGGGATGGCTACACCTTC.